These 6 T cell receptor beta chains share one sample of origin, sequenced in a study of shared clonotypes between healthy human individuals (dated by TCRdb to the early 2020s). Receptor amplification or capture employed the immunoSEQ multiplex PCR assay. TCRdb mirrors the immuneACCESS table, restricted to in-frame sequences. Some clones are absent from its copies; in checked studies, under half trace to an unresolved V gene, and the reason for the others is unknown. For this sample there are fewer than 1.6 million clones; about 98.5% appear just once. The ten biggest clones cover 0.36% of the sample. Sequencing used naive CD4+ T cells sorted from blood. The sample's cell subset or site label, decoded: CD45RA+ positively selected. Every receptor here comes from a man aged 30-40 years in good health.

In nucleotides, the CDR3 is TGTGCCAGCTCACCACGCACAGAGAATACGCAGTATTTT. This codes for CASSPRTENTQYF. V is TRBV18 and J is TRBJ2-3; D is unresolved. The CDR3 sequence is 13 residues long. Germline-derived CDR1 and CDR2 are KGHSH and LQKENI. Trimming left V 1 base short and J 7 bases short, with 9 bases between.

The chain employs TRBV7-9 and TRBJ1-1; D remains unclear. CDR3 size: 14 residues. In germline, CDR1 is SEHNR, CDR2 FQNEAQ (reference sequence). V lost 7 bases and J lost 2, with 14 bases in between. DNA for the CDR3: TGTGCCAGCACCAGTTTCGTGAACAACACTGAAGCTTTCTTT. It encodes CASTSFVNNTEAFF.

This chain connects TRBV6-1 to TRBJ2-2, with D perhaps matching TRBD1 (5 bases). Germline loops: CDR1 MNHNS, CDR2 SASEGT. The V end was cut by 6 bases, the J end by 5 bases, with 10 bases between. The CDR3 contains 13 residues. The CDR3 sequence: CASRDTGTGELFF. CDR3 DNA sequence: TGTGCCAGCAGGGATACAGGTACCGGGGAGCTGTTTTTT.

This clone was seen once. Distinct nucleotide sequences in the sample also encode this CDR3. This chain's CDR3 is CASSRKNTGELFF. The DNA of the CDR3 is TGTGCCAGCTCTCGGAAGAACACCGGGGAGCTGTTTTTT. V usage is TRBV18 and J usage is TRBJ2-2; no firm D call. The CDR3 sequence is 13 residues long. The V gene's germline CDR1 is KGHSH and CDR2 LQKENI. Trimming removed 6 bases from V and 1 base from J, with 6 bases in between.

V gene TRBV5-1 combines with J gene TRBJ2-2; the D is unclear. V lost 7 bases, J lost 5 bases, and 18 bases lay in between. Germline V CDR1 and CDR2: SGHRS, YFSETQ. The CDR3 spans 15 residues. Written as DNA, the CDR3 is TGCGCCAGCGGGGTACTAATAGGTCAGACCGGGGAGCTGTTTTTT. Translating gives CASGVLIGQTGELFF.

This clone was seen just once. The J gene is TRBJ2-3, the V gene TRBV11-2; D may be TRBD1 (6 bases). Trimming pared 2 bases from V and 10 bases from J, leaving 10 bases between. The length of the CDR3 is 12 residues. The germline V gene has CDR1 SGHAT and CDR2 FQNNGV. The chain's CDR3 is CASSLIDRPQYF. The CDR3 DNA is TGTGCCAGCAGCTTAATAGACAGGCCGCAGTATTTT.